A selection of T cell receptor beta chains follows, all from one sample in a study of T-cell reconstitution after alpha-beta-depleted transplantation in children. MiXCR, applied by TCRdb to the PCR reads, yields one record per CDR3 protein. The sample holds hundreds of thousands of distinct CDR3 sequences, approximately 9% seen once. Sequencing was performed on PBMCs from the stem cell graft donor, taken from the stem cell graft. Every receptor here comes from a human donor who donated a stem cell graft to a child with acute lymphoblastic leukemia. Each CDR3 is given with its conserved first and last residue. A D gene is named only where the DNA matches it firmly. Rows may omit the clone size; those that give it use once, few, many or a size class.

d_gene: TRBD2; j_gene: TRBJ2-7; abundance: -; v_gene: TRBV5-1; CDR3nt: TGCGCCAGCAGGGCTGGACTAGCTTACTACGAGCAGTACTTC; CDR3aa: CASRAGLAYYEQYF
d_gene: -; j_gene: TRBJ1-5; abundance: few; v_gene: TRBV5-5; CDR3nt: TGTGCCAGCAGCTTGGCTGGGGGGCCGAATCAGCCCCAGCATTTT; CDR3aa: CASSLAGGPNQPQHF
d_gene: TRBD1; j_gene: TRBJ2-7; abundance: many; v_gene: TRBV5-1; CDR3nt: TGCGCCAGCAGCAGGGACAGGGGGCGGGACGAGCAGTACTTC; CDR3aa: CASSRDRGRDEQYF
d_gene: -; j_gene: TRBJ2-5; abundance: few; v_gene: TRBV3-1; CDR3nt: TGTGCCAGCAGCCAAGACGGCGCGGGGACTGTGACCCAGTACTTC; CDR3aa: CASSQDGAGTVTQYF
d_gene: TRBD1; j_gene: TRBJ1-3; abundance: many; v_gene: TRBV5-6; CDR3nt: TGTGCCAGCAGCCTGACAGGGAAAGGAAACACCATATATTTT; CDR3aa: CASSLTGKGNTIYF
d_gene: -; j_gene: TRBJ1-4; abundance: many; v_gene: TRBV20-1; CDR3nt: TGCAGTGCTAGAGATCCTAATGAAAAACTGTTTTTT; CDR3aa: CSARDPNEKLFF
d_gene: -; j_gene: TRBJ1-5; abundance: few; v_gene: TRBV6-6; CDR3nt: TGTGCCAGCGGGATGCATCAGCCCCAGCATTTT; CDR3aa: CASGMHQPQHF
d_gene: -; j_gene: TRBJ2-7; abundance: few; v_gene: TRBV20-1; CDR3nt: TGCAGTGCTAGAGGTTCAAGTGGGACCGGGACCCAAGGATACGAGCAGTACTTC; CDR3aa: CSARGSSGTGTQGYEQYF
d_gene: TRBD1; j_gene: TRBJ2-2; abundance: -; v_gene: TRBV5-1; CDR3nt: TGCGCCAGCAGCCCCGGGACAGGGCACACCGGGGAGCTGTTTTTT; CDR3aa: CASSPGTGHTGELFF
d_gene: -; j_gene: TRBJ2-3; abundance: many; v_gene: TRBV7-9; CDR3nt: TGTGCCAGCAGCTCCAACCTGGCGGGGGATACGCAGTATTTT; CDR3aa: CASSSNLAGDTQYF
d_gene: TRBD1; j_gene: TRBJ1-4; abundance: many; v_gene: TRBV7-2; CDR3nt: TGTGCCAGCAGCTTCAACAGGGGGTCTAATGAAAAACTGTTTTTT; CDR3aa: CASSFNRGSNEKLFF
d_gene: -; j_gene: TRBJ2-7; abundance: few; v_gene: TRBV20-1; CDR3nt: TGCAGTGCTACGGACTACCACTACGAGCAGTACTTC; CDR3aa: CSATDYHYEQYF
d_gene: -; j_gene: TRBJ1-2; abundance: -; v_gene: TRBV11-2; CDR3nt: TGTGCCAGCAGCTACCGGTGGCTGGGAGGCTACACCTTC; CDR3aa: CASSYRWLGGYTF
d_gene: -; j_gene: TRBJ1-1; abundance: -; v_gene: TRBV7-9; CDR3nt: TGTGCCAGCAGCTCCGGGTTCGCGAACACTGAAGCTTTCTTT; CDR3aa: CASSSGFANTEAFF
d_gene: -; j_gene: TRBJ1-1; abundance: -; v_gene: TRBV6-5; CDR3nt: TGTGCCAGCAGTTCCACCGGAAGAGGTCGGGTAGGTGAAGCTTTCTTT; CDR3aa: CASSSTGRGRVGEAFF
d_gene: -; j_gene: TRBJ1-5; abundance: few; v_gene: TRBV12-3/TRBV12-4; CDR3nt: TGTGCCAGCAGTTTTAGGAGACATAGCAATCAGCCCCAGCATTTT; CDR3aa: CASSFRRHSNQPQHF
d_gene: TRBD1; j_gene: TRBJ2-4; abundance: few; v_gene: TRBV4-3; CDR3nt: TGCGCCAGCAGCCAAGGAGGACAGGGGTCACACATTCAGTACTTC; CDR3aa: CASSQGGQGSHIQYF